Shown below are 8 T cell receptor beta chains from a single sample sequenced in a study of blood T cell repertoires in COVID-19. Data came from immunoSEQ multiplex PCR; TCRdb stores just in-frame clones and leaves some out. The table has roughly 110,000 clones, roughly 80% seen once. Sequenced sample: peripheral blood. These receptors were taken from a woman aged 35 to 49 with acute or convalescent COVID-19.

The chain has TRBV12-2 and TRBJ1-2; the table gives TRBD1 as D, unverified against the DNA. TRBV12-2 is tagged as a pseudogene. The CDR3 extends over 15 amino acids. The CDR3 coding sequence is TGTGCAAGTCGCGCCCCGGACAGCGATAACTATGGCTACACCTTC. This sequence encodes CASRAPDSDNYGYTF.

The CDR3 spells CAWNLGQRNSPLHF. For the CDR3, the DNA is TGTGCCTGGAACCTCGGACAGAGGAATTCACCCCTCCACTTT. V and J are TRBV30 and TRBJ1-6; D possibly corresponds to TRBD1 (6 bases). The CDR3 loop spans 14 amino acids. Deletions cut 4 bases from V and 7 bases from J, with 14 bases between. Germline assignment: CDR1 GTSNPN and CDR2 SVGIG (reference sequence). Supplemented by reference TRBV30 and TRBJ1-6, the full variable domain reads SQTIHQWPATLVQPVGSPLSLECTVEGTSNPNLYWYRQAAGRGLQLLFYSVGIGQISSEVPQNLSASRPQDRQFILSSKKLLLSDSGFYLCAWNLGQRNSPLHFGNGTRLTVT.

The CDR3 reads CASSQGTPAGELFF. In nucleotides, the CDR3 is TGTGCCAGCAGCCAAGGCACTCCCGCCGGGGAGCTGTTTTTT. The chain employs TRBV3-1 (or the pseudogene TRBV3-2) and TRBJ2-2, with no clear D. This CDR3 comprises 14 residues. The germline V gene encodes CDR1 LGHDT and CDR2 YNNKEL (reference sequence). Trimming stripped 1 base from V and 6 bases from J, with 9 bases between.

The chain couples TRBV30 to TRBJ1-6; D is uncertain. The CDR3 runs to 14 residues. Deletions cut 0 bases from V and 0 bases from J, with 3 bases between. CDR1 and CDR2 from the germline V gene are GTSNPN and SVGIG (reference sequence). The CDR3 DNA follows: TGTGCCTGGAGTGTGGCCTCCTATAATTCACCCCTCCACTTT. Its translation: CAWSVASYNSPLHF.

V gene TRBV27 combines with J gene TRBJ2-6, with 7 bases fitting TRBD1. CDR3 length: 16 residues. Germline CDR1 MNHEY, CDR2 SMNVEV (reference sequence). J was trimmed by 0 bases and V by 8 bases; bases with no gene match: 7. The CDR3 protein is CASGRGFGSGANVLTF. For the CDR3, the DNA is TGTGCCAGCGGCAGGGGGTTCGGCTCTGGGGCCAACGTCCTGACTTTC.

This clone was seen more than once but under ten times. The rearrangement uses TRBV7-2 and TRBJ1-2; D perhaps matches TRBD1 (6 bases). Trimming cost V 6 bases and J 4 bases, with 18 bases left between them. The CDR3 consists of 15 residues. Germline values: CDR1 SGHTA, CDR2 FQGNSA. The CDR3 is CASREPGASPYGYTF. CDR3 nucleotides: TGTGCCAGCAGGGAACCAGGGGCATCCCCCTATGGCTACACCTTC.

The chain links TRBV7-8 to TRBJ2-2; 7 nucleotides agree with TRBD2. CDR3 length: 16 residues. Unmatched junction bases numbered 10, after V lost 2 bases and J lost 7 bases. Germline V CDR1 and CDR2: SGHVS, FQNEAQ. This CDR3 is CASSLQTSRGGGELFF. CDR3 in DNA: TGTGCCAGCAGCTTACAGACTAGCCGGGGAGGCGGGGAGCTGTTTTTT.

The V gene is TRBV6-5, the J gene TRBJ2-1; 7 positions agree with TRBD2. The CDR3 totals 14 residues. V lost 6 bases, J lost 10 bases, and 12 bases stayed unmatched. Germline loops: CDR1 MNHEY, CDR2 SVGAGI. In DNA, the CDR3 is TGTGCCAGCAGCCGCCTTGCGGGGAGGGGCGAGCAGTTCTTC. Translation gives CASSRLAGRGEQFF.